This T cell receptor beta chain was profiled in a study of blood T cell repertoires in COVID-19. Across the whole study: From T cells, B-cell-depleted T cells, or PBMCs came the material, which was cDNA or gDNA.

Patients at the Seattle site were enrolled during active infection and followed longitudinally. The germline gives CDR1 SGHTS, CDR2 YDEGEE. The CDR3 is made up of 15 amino acids. Trimming removed 4 bases from V and 3 bases from J; junction bases left unmatched: 3. Per the authors' pipeline: Scientists estimated how many nucleated cells there were by amplifying reference gene primers. Data came from immunoSEQ multiplex PCR; TCRdb stores just in-frame clones and leaves some out. The DNA was the basis for D and trimming; V, J and clone size are from that table. The profile shows about 130,000 clones, about 81% of them singletons.

This TCR came from a man aged 25-40 years with COVID-19, enrolled during active disease. Sequencing was done on a sample of peripheral blood. V usage is TRBV5-8 and J usage is TRBJ2-3, with TRBD2 matching over 12 bases. The CDR3 loop reads CASSPGTSGTDTQYF. The DNA of the CDR3 is TGTGCCAGCAGCCCGGGGACTAGCGGGACAGATACGCAGTATTTT.